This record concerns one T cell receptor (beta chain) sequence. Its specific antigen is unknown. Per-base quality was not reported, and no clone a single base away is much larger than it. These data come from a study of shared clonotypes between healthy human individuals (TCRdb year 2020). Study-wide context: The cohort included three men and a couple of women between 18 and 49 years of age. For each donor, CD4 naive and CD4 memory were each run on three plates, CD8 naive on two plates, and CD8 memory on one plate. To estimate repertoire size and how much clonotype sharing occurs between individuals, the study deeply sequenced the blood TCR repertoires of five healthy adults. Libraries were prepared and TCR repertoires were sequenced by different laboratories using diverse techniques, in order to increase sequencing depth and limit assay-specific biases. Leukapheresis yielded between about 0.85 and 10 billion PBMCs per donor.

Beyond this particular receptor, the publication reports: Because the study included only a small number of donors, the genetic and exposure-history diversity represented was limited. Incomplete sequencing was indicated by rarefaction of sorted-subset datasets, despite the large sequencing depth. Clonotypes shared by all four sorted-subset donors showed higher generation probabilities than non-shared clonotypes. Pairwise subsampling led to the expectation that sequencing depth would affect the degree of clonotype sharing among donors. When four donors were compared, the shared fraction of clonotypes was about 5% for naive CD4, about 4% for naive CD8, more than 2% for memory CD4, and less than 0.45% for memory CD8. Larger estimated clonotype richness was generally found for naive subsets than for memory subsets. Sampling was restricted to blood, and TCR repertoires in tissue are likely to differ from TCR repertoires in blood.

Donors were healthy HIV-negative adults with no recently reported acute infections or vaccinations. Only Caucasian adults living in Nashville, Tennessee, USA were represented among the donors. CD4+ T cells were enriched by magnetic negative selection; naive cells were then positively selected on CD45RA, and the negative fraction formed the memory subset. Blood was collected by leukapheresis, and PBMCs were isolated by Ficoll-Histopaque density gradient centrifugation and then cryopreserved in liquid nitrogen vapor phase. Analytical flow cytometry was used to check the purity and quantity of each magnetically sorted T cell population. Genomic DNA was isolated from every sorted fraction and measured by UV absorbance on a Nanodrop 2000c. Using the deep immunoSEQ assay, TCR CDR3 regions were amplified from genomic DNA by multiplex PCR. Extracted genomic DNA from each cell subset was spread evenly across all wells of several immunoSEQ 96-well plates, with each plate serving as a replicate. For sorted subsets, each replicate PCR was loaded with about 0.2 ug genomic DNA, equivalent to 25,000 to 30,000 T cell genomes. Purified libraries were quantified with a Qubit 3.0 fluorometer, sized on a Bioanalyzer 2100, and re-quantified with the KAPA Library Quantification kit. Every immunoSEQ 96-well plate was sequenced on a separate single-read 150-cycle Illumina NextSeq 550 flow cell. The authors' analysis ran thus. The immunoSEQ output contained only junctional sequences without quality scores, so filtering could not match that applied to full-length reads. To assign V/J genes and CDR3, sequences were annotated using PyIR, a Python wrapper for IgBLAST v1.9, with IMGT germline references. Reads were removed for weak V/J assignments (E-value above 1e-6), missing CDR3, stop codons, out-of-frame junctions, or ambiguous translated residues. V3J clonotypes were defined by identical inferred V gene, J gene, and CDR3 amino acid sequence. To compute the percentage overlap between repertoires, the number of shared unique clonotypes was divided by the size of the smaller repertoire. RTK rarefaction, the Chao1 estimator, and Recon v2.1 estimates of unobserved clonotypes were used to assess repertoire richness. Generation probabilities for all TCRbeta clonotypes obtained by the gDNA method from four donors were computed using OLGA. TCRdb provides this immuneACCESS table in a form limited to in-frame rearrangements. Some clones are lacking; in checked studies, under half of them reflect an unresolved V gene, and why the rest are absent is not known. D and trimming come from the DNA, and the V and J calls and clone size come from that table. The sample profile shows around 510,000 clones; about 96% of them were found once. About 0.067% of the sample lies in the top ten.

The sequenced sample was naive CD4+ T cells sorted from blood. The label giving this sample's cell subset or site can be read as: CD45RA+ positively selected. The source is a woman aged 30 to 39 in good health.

The nucleotide sequence reads as follows: TGTGCCAGCAGCCTTAGCGGGACCTCCTACAATGAGCAGTTCTTC. This translates into CASSLSGTSYNEQFF. The chain was built from TRBV14 and TRBJ2-1, and TRBD2 matches 8 of the central bases. Trimming leaves V shorter by 4 bases and J shorter by 0 bases, with the junction holding 2 bases beyond the gene matches. The germline V gene sets CDR1 to SGHDN and CDR2 to FVKESK. Spanning cysteine to phenylalanine, the CDR3 consists of 15 amino acids. Only the CDR3 DNA stays, 45 bases, in frame from base 1.